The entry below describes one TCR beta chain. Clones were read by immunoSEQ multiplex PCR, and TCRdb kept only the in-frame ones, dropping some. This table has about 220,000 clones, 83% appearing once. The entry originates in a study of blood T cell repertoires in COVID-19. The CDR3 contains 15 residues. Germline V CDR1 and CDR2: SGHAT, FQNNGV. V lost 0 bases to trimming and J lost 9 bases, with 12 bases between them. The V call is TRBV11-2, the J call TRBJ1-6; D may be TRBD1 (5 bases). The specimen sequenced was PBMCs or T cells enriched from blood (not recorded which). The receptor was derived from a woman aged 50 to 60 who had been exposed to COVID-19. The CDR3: CASSLDSQALSPLHF. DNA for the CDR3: TGTGCCAGCAGCTTAGATTCACAGGCCCTTTCACCCCTCCACTTT.